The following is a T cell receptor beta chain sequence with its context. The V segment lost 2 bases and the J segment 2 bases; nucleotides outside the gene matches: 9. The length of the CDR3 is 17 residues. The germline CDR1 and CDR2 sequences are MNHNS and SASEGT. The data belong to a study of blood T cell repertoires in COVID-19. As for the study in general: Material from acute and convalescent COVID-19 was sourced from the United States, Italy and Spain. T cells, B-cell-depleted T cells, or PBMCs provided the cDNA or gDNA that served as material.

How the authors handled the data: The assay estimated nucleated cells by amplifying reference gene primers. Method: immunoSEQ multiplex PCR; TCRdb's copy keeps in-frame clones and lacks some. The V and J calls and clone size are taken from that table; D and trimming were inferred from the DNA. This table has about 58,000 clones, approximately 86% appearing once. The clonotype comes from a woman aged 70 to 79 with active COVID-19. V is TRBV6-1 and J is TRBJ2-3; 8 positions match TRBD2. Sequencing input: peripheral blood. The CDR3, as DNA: TGTGCCAGCAGTGAACCCGAACTAGCGGTGATCACAGATACGCAGTATTTT. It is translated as CASSEPELAVITDTQYF.